These 31 T cell receptor beta chains were all obtained from the same sample, sequenced in a study of shared clonotypes between healthy human individuals. The repertoire was sequenced with immunoSEQ multiplex PCR; TCRdb's copy has only in-frame clones and lacks some. This repertoire shows more than 2,000,000 clones, more than 80% found once; its top ten account for 0.39%. What was sequenced was naive CD4+ T cells from PBMCs. Regarding subset: CD45RA+ positively selected. These receptors were collected from a man between 18 and 35 years old in good health. Some clones in this sample may be carry-over from other donors' samples.

V usage is TRBV7-9 and J usage is TRBJ2-3; 8 bases fit TRBD2. The CDR3 sequence is 18 residues long. The germline V gene encodes CDR1 SEHNR and CDR2 FQNEAQ (reference sequence). With V trimmed by 6 bases and J by 3 bases, 17 bases remained unmatched. The CDR3 DNA reads as TGTGCCAGCAGACGGGGCCTGCGGGGGGCAGGGAAGACAGATACGCAGTATTTT. Its translation is CASRRGLRGAGKTDTQYF. Full variable domain (outside the CDR3, taken from reference TRBV7-9 and TRBJ2-3): DTGVSQNPRHKITKRGQNVTFRCDPISEHNRLYWYRQTLGQGPEFLTYFQNEAQLEKSRLLSDRFSAERPKGSFSTLEIQRTEQGDSAMYLCASRRGLRGAGKTDTQYFGPGTRLTVL.

In its sample, this clone was seen once. The chain employs TRBV6-1 and TRBJ2-1, with 10 bases aligning to TRBD2. V lost 6 bases, J lost 7 bases, and 6 bases stayed unmatched. Germline V CDR1 and CDR2: MNHNS, SASEGT. The CDR3 is 14 residues long. This CDR3 reads CASRFWTSGNEQFF. CDR3 DNA sequence: TGTGCCAGCAGGTTCTGGACTAGCGGTAATGAGCAGTTCTTC.

This clone was seen a few times. The chain combines TRBV6-5 with TRBJ1-5, with TRBD1 as a possible D gene (5 bases). Germline CDR1 is MNHEY and CDR2 is SVGAGI. V dropped 2 bases and J dropped 3 bases, with 11 bases sitting between them. This CDR3 region has 15 residues. The chain's CDR3 is CASSYTRQNNQPQHF. The CDR3 region has the DNA TGTGCCAGCAGTTACACCCGACAGAACAATCAGCCCCAGCATTTT.

With regard to this clone: Other DNA sequences in this specimen translate into the identical CDR3. J is TRBJ1-5 and V is TRBV5-6; D call uncertain. From germline, CDR1 is SGHDT and CDR2 YYEEEE. This CDR3 comprises 14 residues. V was clipped by 0 bases and J by 0 bases, with 4 bases between them. The CDR3 protein is CASSLGGSNQPQHF. CDR3 nucleotides: TGTGCCAGCAGCTTGGGAGGTAGCAATCAGCCCCAGCATTTT. Full variable domain (remainder filled in from reference TRBV5-6 and TRBJ1-5): DAGVTQSPTHLIKTRGQQVTLRCSPKSGHDTVSWYQQALGQGPQFIFQYYEEEERQRGNFPDRFSGHQFPNYSSELNVNALLLGDSALYLCASSLGGSNQPQHFGDGTRLSIL.

As DNA, the CDR3 is TGCGCCAGCAGCCAAGAGGGACTAGCGGGAAAGCCCGTCGCGAACACCGGGGAGCTGTTTTTT. Its translation: CASSQEGLAGKPVANTGELFF. The chain employs TRBV4-1 and TRBJ2-2; 13 nucleotides match TRBD2. This CDR3 has 21 amino acids. Germline assignment: CDR1 MGHRA and CDR2 YSYEKL. With V trimmed by 0 bases and J by 0 bases, 10 bases remained unmatched.

The rearrangement joins TRBV5-6 to TRBJ2-3; 9 bases fit TRBD1. Trimming at V came to 0 bases and at J to 9 bases, leaving 2 bases not matched to a gene. The CDR3 is made up of 13 amino acids. Germline V CDR1 and CDR2: SGHDT, YYEEEE. CDR3 sequence (DNA): TGTGCCAGCAGCTTGGCGGGACAGGGAACGCAGTATTTT. It codes for CASSLAGQGTQYF.

A single count supports this clone. This sequence joins TRBV10-1 and TRBJ2-7; possible D gene TRBD1, 5 bases. The CDR3 length is 16 residues. Germline V gene sequence: CDR1 WNHNN, CDR2 SYGVQD (reference sequence). Trimming removed 5 bases from V and 1 base from J, with 18 bases in between. The CDR3 region is CASSSERGFRSYEQYF. The CDR3 nucleotides are TGCGCCAGCAGTTCTGAAAGGGGATTTCGTTCCTACGAGCAGTACTTC.

The chain links TRBV7-2 to TRBJ2-7, with 9 bases that match TRBD1. The CDR3 runs 14 residues. The trim removed 5 bases at V and 2 bases at J, leaving 4 bases unmatched. From germline, CDR1 is SGHTA and CDR2 FQGNSA. As DNA, the CDR3 is TGTGCCAGCAGCGTTCGGGACAGGGCCTACGAGCAGTACTTC. As protein: CASSVRDRAYEQYF.

The rearrangement joins TRBV28 to TRBJ2-1, with 9 positions matching TRBD1. The germline V gene encodes CDR1 MDHEN and CDR2 SYDVKM. This CDR3 region has 15 residues. J was trimmed by 2 bases and V by 6 bases; bases with no gene match: 5. In nucleotides, the CDR3 is TGTGCCAGCAGATGGACAGGGGCTACCTACAATGAGCAGTTCTTC. Amino acids: CASRWTGATYNEQFF.

This clone has only one observation. The genes are TRBV27 and TRBJ2-3, with D maybe TRBD2 (5 bases). There are 16 residues in the CDR3. With 2 bases removed from V and 5 bases from J, the gap between germline ends came to 17 bases. Germline V gives CDR1 MNHEY, CDR2 SMNVEV (reference sequence). In DNA form, the CDR3 reads TGTGCCAGCAGTTTAAGAAGGTTGGATCGGGGAGATACGCAGTATTTT. The encoded protein is CASSLRRLDRGDTQYF.

The chain joins TRBV4-2 to TRBJ2-5; 14 bases are a match to TRBD2. Germline CDR1 is LGHNA and CDR2 is YNFKEQ. V dropped 8 bases and J dropped 4; count of bases not matched to a gene: 3. CDR3 length equals 14 residues. The CDR3 bases are TGTGCCAGCGCCGGGACTAGCGGGGGAGAGACCCAGTACTTC. Translating it yields CASAGTSGGETQYF.

This clone was counted a few times. This chain connects TRBV5-4 to TRBJ1-1; D is possibly TRBD1 (5 bases). This CDR3 spans 14 amino acids. V lost 1 base and J 0 bases, leaving 7 bases between the germline ends. Germline CDR1 SGHNT, CDR2 YYREEE (reference sequence). The DNA of the CDR3 is TGTGCCAGCAGCTTGACAGGCTTGAACACTGAAGCTTTCTTT. Its translation: CASSLTGLNTEAFF.

The rearrangement links TRBV27 to TRBJ2-3, with 8 positions matching TRBD1. CDR3 length: 16 amino acids. Looked up from germline, CDR1 is MNHEY and CDR2 is SMNVEV (reference sequence). The junction had 13 bases not matched to a gene; V was cut back by 6 bases and J by 5 bases. CDR3 sequence (DNA): TGTGCCAGCAGCCCCCATACAGGGGGAAGAGGAGATACGCAGTATTTT. Translating gives CASSPHTGGRGDTQYF.

The CDR3 DNA sequence: TGTGCCAGCTCACCCTATGAGGGGCGCCTGGCCCGTGAAAAACTGTTTTTT. This translates into CASSPYEGRLAREKLFF. The chain recombines TRBV18 with TRBJ1-4; a possible D gene is TRBD1 (5 bases). The V end lost 3 bases, the J end lost 7 bases, and 21 bases lay between the germline ends. CDR3 length: 17 residues. Germline V lookup: CDR1 KGHSH, CDR2 LQKENI.

This chain joins TRBV7-6 and TRBJ2-2, with D maybe TRBD1 (6 bases). The CDR3 contains 15 residues. Germline V gene data show CDR1 as SGHVS and CDR2 as FNYEAQ. Trimming took off 3 bases at V and 3 bases at J, with 11 bases between the two ends. CDR3 DNA sequence: TGTGCCAGCAGCTTCCTTGGGGGCGACACCGGGGAGCTGTTTTTT. It encodes CASSFLGGDTGELFF. Supplemented by reference TRBV7-6 and TRBJ2-2, the full variable domain reads GAGVSQSPRYKVTKRGQDVALRCDPISGHVSLYWYRQALGQGPEFLTYFNYEAQQDKSGLPNDRFSAERPEGSISTLTIQRTEQRDSAMYRCASSFLGGDTGELFFGEGSRLTVL.

The chain recombines TRBV4-1 with TRBJ1-4; 7 bases are shared with TRBD1. CDR3 length: 20 amino acids. Germline assignment: CDR1 MGHRA and CDR2 YSYEKL. With V trimmed by 4 bases and J by 4 bases, 21 bases remained unmatched. The CDR3 loop reads CASSRYLAPVWGQINEKLFF. The DNA for the CDR3 is TGCGCCAGCAGCCGATATCTAGCACCGGTTTGGGGACAGATTAATGAAAAACTGTTTTTT.

The chain uses TRBV7-6 and TRBJ2-2; TRBD2 aligns across 12 bases. The germline CDR1 and CDR2 sequences are SGHVS and FNYEAQ. This CDR3 comprises 18 residues. V lost 4 bases, J lost 3 bases, and 9 bases stayed unmatched. The CDR3 sequence: CASSSSLAGGLHTGELFF. In DNA, the CDR3 is TGTGCCAGCAGCTCATCTCTAGCGGGAGGGCTGCACACCGGGGAGCTGTTTTTT.

The genes are TRBV28 and TRBJ2-7; 10 bases are shared with TRBD2. Trimming took 3 bases from V and 7 from J; bases not matched to a gene: 9. Germline CDR1 reads MDHEN; CDR2 reads SYDVKM. The CDR3 runs to 15 residues. CDR3 residues: CASSFRLAGDPEQYF. Written as DNA, the CDR3 is TGTGCCAGCAGTTTCCGGCTAGCGGGAGATCCGGAGCAGTACTTC.

J is TRBJ2-2 and V is TRBV27, with no clear D. The germline V gene has CDR1 MNHEY and CDR2 SMNVEV (reference sequence). This CDR3 has 15 amino acids. V gave up 3 bases and J gave up 5 bases, with 13 bases separating them. The chain's CDR3 is CASSLTPSITGELFF. The CDR3 nucleotides are TGTGCCAGCAGTTTGACCCCGTCGATTACCGGGGAGCTGTTTTTT.

In DNA, the CDR3 is TGTGCCAGCAGTCGACTTAGCTCCTACGAGCAGTACTTC. Its translation: CASSRLSSYEQYF. The genes are TRBV5-4 and TRBJ2-7, with D hard to call. The germline V and J ends were trimmed by 5 bases and 0 bases, with 9 bases remaining between them. Looked up from germline, CDR1 is SGHNT and CDR2 is YYREEE (reference sequence). The CDR3 extends over 13 amino acids.

This rearrangement joins TRBV10-3 to TRBJ2-1; 9 nucleotides agree with TRBD2. The CDR3 extends over 14 amino acids. Germline V gene sequence: CDR1 ENHRY, CDR2 SYGVKD. The V segment lost 9 bases and the J segment 5 bases; nucleotides outside the gene matches: 8. The CDR3 DNA follows: TGTGCCATTAGCGGGAGCGGCATGGACAATGAGCAGTTCTTC. It specifies CAISGSGMDNEQFF.

V is TRBV5-1 and J is TRBJ2-5; 10 nucleotides agree with TRBD1. Trimming at V came to 4 bases and at J to 3 bases, leaving 6 bases not matched to a gene. Germline V gene data show CDR1 as SGHRS and CDR2 as YFSETQ. The CDR3 covers 15 residues. The CDR3 DNA follows: TGCGCCAGCAGCCCCACCGGGACAGGGGAAGAGACCCAGTACTTC. Its protein product is CASSPTGTGEETQYF.

The V and J genes are TRBV6-5 and TRBJ2-3; no firm D call. V lost 0 bases and J 2 bases, leaving 3 bases between the germline ends. Germline V gene lookup returns CDR1 MNHEY and CDR2 SVGAGI. The CDR3 spans 13 residues. The CDR3, as DNA: TGTGCCAGCAGTTACTCGTTCACAGATACGCAGTATTTT. It specifies CASSYSFTDTQYF.

This chain links TRBV10-2 with TRBJ2-7; 9 bases are shared with TRBD2. Germline V CDR1 and CDR2: WSHSY, SAAADI. This CDR3 has 15 amino acids. The trim removed 5 bases at V and 0 bases at J, leaving 5 bases unmatched. CDR3 region: CASSRLAGTSYEQYF. The DNA for the CDR3 is TGCGCCAGCAGTCGTCTAGCGGGGACCTCCTACGAGCAGTACTTC.

V gene TRBV2 combines with J gene TRBJ2-2; unclear D gene. Germline V gives CDR1 SNHLY, CDR2 FYNNEI. The CDR3 consists of 13 residues. V was clipped by 8 bases and J by 3 bases, with 10 bases between them. Here the CDR3 DNA reads TGTGCCAGCCAGGCCCAACACACCGGGGAGCTGTTTTTT. Encoded protein: CASQAQHTGELFF.

The chain recombines TRBV25-1 with TRBJ1-3; D unresolved. Trimming took 10 bases from V and 4 from J, leaving 11 bases between them. CDR3 length: 12 amino acids. The germline gives CDR1 MGHDK, CDR2 SYGVNS. The CDR3 DNA sequence: TGTGCCAATCCTACGGGAGGAAACACCATATATTTT. This codes for CANPTGGNTIYF.

The chain has TRBV28 and TRBJ1-4, with TRBD1 matching over 7 bases. CDR3 length: 15 amino acids. J lost 4 bases, V lost 6 bases, and 8 bases had no gene match. Germline-derived CDR1 and CDR2 are MDHEN and SYDVKM. In DNA form, the CDR3 reads TGTGCCAGCAGCACGCAAGGGGGCGTTAATGAAAAACTGTTTTTT. It translates to CASSTQGGVNEKLFF.

The chain joins TRBV2 to TRBJ1-1; TRBD1 aligns across 7 bases. Germline CDR1 reads SNHLY; CDR2 reads FYNNEI. The ends lost 4 bases at V and 4 bases at J; junction bases unmatched: 6. The CDR3 totals 14 residues. In nucleotides, the CDR3 is TGTGCCAGCAGTGCATCGACAGGGCGCACTGAAGCTTTCTTT. Translated, it gives CASSASTGRTEAFF.

Comments on this clone: The sample holds other DNA sequences that translate to the same CDR3. The rearrangement links TRBV6-1 to TRBJ1-5; D gene unclear. The V and J ends lost 0 bases and 6 bases respectively, with 3 bases between them. The CDR3 is made up of 12 amino acids. From germline, CDR1 is MNHNS and CDR2 SASEGT. The CDR3 is CASSEAGQPQHF. The CDR3 nucleotides are TGTGCCAGCAGTGAAGCCGGTCAGCCCCAGCATTTT.

This CDR3 reads CASSRVSGRAGGETQYF. The CDR3 DNA sequence: TGTGCCAGTAGCCGCGTTAGCGGGAGGGCCGGAGGGGAGACCCAGTACTTC. This rearrangement joins TRBV19 to TRBJ2-5; 11 bases are shared with TRBD2. Germline assignment: CDR1 LNHDA and CDR2 SQIVND (reference sequence). The CDR3 covers 17 residues. The trim removed 6 bases at V and 5 bases at J, leaving 14 bases unmatched.

The chain combines TRBV7-8 with TRBJ2-7; 12 bases map to TRBD2. CDR3 length: 16 amino acids. CDR1 and CDR2 (germline): SGHVS, FQNEAQ. Trimming took 0 bases from V and 12 from J; bases not matched to a gene: 12. The CDR3 DNA follows: TGTGCCAGCAGCTTAGCGCTAGCGGGAGGGGCCGGAGTGTTGTACTTC. This translates into CASSLALAGGAGVLYF.